The clone carrying this T cell receptor beta chain was picked up many times. Its antigen remains unknown. TCRdb reprocessed the reads via MiXCR and lists one record per CDR3 protein. Here the sample spans almost 300,000 distinct CDR3 sequences, about 9.2% being singletons. This entry comes from a study of T cell repertoires in cytomegalovirus infection. In the study overall: CMV infection together with matching HLA type was indicated by public TCR beta signatures. Study-wide points: In two of eight donors, the top clonotype was HLA-C-restricted CMV-specific. Cumulative frequency of public TCR beta families picked out carriers of CMV plus the relevant HLA.

This CDR3 has 15 residues. V was shortened by 2 bases and J by 5 bases, with 16 bases between the two germline ends. The germline CDR1 and CDR2 sequences are MNHEY and SMNVEV (reference sequence). This clonotype was obtained from a human donor in good health (CMV status not recorded). Some clones in this sample may be carry-over from other donors' samples. The chain carries TRBV27 and TRBJ2-7, with D possibly matching TRBD1 (5 bases). Sequenced: PBMCs. CDR3 protein: CASSLKGPLPNEQYF. The CDR3 region has the DNA TGTGCCAGCAGTTTAAAGGGGCCACTTCCTAACGAGCAGTACTTC.